Listed here are 7 T cell receptor beta chains from one sample, sequenced in a study of T-cell reconstitution after alpha-beta-depleted transplantation in children. For TCRbeta, the library was prepared with unique molecular identifiers. TCRdb called the PCR reads again in MiXCR, with one record for every CDR3 protein. The data show roughly 120,000 distinct CDR3 sequences, roughly 24% seen once. The material sequenced was PBMCs, mostly from graft donor cells, taken 180 days after TCRalphabeta/CD19-depleted stem cell transplant. The receptor source for this set is a male patient under 10 years old who had a stem cell transplant for chronic granulomatous disease, so the T cells may come from the graft donor.

This clonotype was observed a few times. The chain couples TRBV20-1 to TRBJ2-1; 7 bases agree with TRBD1. The CDR3 extends over 15 amino acids. CDR1 and CDR2 from the germline V gene are DFQATT and SNEGSKA (reference sequence). V was pared by 0 bases and J by 3 bases, with 5 bases of the junction left unmatched. The CDR3 reads CSAREAQGNYNEQFF. The CDR3 DNA is TGCAGTGCTAGAGAGGCACAGGGGAACTACAATGAGCAGTTCTTC.

CDR3 in DNA: TGTGCCAGCAGCCCTCAGCCGGGAGAACGAAATGAGCAGTTCTTC. This codes for CASSPQPGERNEQFF. The V gene is TRBV5-6, the J gene TRBJ2-1; D possibly corresponds to TRBD2 (6 bases). The CDR3 length is 15 residues. The V and J ends lost 4 bases and 7 bases respectively, with 18 bases between them. Germline V CDR1 and CDR2: SGHDT, YYEEEE.

The chain has TRBV24-1 and TRBJ2-1; 8 positions match TRBD2. This CDR3 is built from 17 residues. Per germline, CDR1 KGHDR and CDR2 SFDVKD. The V segment lost 4 bases and the J segment 2 bases; nucleotides outside the gene matches: 9. The CDR3 region is CATSEPGTRRPYNEQFF. DNA for the CDR3: TGTGCCACCAGTGAGCCTGGGACTAGGCGACCCTACAATGAGCAGTTCTTC.

This clonotype was observed a few times. V usage is TRBV10-3 and J usage is TRBJ2-7, with 10 bases identical to TRBD2. Trimming at V came to 10 bases and at J to 6 bases, leaving 15 bases not matched to a gene. The germline V gene encodes CDR1 ENHRY and CDR2 SYGVKD. This CDR3 is 15 amino acids long. The CDR3 protein is CATGVGLAGEPEQYF. Here the CDR3 DNA reads TGTGCCACCGGTGTCGGGCTAGCGGGAGAGCCCGAGCAGTACTTC.

In its sample, this clonotype is medium-sized. This chain connects TRBV7-8 to TRBJ2-1; 10 bases agree with TRBD2. CDR3 length equals 15 residues. Per germline, CDR1 SGHVS and CDR2 FQNEAQ. After removal of 1 base from V and 8 bases from J, the junction contained 5 bases not matched to a gene. The DNA of the CDR3 is TGTGCCAGCAGCTTAGTAGCGGGAGGTGCCGATGAGCAGTTCTTC. It yields the protein CASSLVAGGADEQFF.

This chain connects TRBV5-1 to TRBJ2-3, with TRBD2 identical over 11 bases. The CDR3 has 17 residues. V shed 0 bases and J 2 bases; nucleotides not matched to a gene: 5. The V gene's germline CDR1 is SGHRS and CDR2 YFSETQ. The CDR3, as DNA: TGCGCCAGCAGCTTGGCTCTACTAGCGGGGGCCACAGATACGCAGTATTTT. It specifies CASSLALLAGATDTQYF.

The V call is TRBV20-1, the J call TRBJ2-7, with D uncertain. This CDR3 has 13 amino acids. In germline, CDR1 is DFQATT, CDR2 SNEGSKA (reference sequence). The V end was cut by 1 base, the J end by 6 bases, with 13 bases between. The CDR3 here is CSARVVGFTEQYF. The DNA for the CDR3 is TGCAGTGCTAGAGTCGTGGGATTCACCGAGCAGTACTTC.